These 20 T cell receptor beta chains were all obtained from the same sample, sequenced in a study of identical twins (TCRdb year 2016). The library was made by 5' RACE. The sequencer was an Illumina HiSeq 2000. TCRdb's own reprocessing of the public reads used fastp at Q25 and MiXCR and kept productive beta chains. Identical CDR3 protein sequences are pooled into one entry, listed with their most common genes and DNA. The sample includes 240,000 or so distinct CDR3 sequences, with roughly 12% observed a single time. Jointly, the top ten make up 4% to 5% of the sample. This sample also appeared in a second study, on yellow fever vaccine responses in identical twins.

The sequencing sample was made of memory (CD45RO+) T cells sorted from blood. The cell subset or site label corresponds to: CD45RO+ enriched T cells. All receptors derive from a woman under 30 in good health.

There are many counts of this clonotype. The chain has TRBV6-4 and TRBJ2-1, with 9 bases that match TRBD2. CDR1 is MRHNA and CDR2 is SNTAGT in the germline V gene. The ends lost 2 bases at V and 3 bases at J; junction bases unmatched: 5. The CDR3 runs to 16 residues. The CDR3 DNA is TGTGCCAGCAGTGACATTAGCGGGGGAGACTACAATGAGCAGTTCTTC. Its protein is CASSDISGGDYNEQFF.

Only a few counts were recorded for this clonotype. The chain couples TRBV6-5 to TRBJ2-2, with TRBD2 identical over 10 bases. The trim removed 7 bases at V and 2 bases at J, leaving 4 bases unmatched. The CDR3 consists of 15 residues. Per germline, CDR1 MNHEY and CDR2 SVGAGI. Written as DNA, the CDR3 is TGTGCCAGCATGTTACTAGCGGGAAACACCGGGGAGCTGTTTTTT. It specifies CASMLLAGNTGELFF.

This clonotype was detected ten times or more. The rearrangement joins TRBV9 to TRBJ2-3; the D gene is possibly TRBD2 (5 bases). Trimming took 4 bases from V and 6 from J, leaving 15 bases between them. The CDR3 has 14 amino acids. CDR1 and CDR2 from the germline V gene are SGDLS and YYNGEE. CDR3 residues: CASSPLPRGDTQYF. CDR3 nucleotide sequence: TGTGCCAGCAGCCCACTCCCACGGGGTGATACGCAGTATTTT.

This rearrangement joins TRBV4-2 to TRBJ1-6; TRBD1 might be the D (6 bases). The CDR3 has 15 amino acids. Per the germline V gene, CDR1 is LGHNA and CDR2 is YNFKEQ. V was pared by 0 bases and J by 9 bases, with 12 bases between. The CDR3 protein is CASSQDLQGGSPLHF. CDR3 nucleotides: TGTGCCAGCAGCCAAGATCTACAGGGTGGTTCACCCCTCCACTTT.

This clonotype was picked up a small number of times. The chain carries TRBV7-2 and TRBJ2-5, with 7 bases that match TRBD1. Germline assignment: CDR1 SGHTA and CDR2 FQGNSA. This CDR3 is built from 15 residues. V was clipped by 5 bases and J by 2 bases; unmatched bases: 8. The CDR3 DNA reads TGTGCCAGCAGCACGGGACAGCCGGGGCAAGAGACCCAGTACTTC. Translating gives CASSTGQPGQETQYF.

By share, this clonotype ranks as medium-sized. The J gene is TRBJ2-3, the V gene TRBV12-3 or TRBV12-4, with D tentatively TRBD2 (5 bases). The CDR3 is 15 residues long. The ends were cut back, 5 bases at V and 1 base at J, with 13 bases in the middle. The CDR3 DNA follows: TGTGCCAGCAGTCCCTCGGGGAAGGGCACAGATACGCAGTATTTT. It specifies CASSPSGKGTDTQYF.

Here the CDR3 DNA reads TGTGCCAGCAGCCAAGATACAGGGTACACTGAAGCTTTCTTT. Protein sequence: CASSQDTGYTEAFF. The V gene is TRBV3-1, the J gene TRBJ1-1; a possible D gene is TRBD1 (6 bases). The CDR3 consists of 14 residues. V lost 0 bases, J lost 3 bases, and 8 bases lay in between. CDR1 and CDR2 from the germline V gene are LGHDT and YNNKEL (reference sequence).

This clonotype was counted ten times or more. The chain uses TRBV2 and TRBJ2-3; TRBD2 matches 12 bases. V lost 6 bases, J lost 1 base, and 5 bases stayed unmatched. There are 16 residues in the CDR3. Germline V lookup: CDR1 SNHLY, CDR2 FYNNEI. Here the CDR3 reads CASRLRTSGGTDTQYF. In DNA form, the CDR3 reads TGTGCCAGCAGACTTCGGACTAGCGGGGGCACAGATACGCAGTATTTT.

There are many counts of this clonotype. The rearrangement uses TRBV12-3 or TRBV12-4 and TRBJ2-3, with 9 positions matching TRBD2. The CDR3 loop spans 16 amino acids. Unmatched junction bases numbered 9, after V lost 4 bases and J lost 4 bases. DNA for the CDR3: TGTGCCAGCAGTTCTCCGAGTAGCGGGAGTCCAGATACGCAGTATTTT. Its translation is CASSSPSSGSPDTQYF.

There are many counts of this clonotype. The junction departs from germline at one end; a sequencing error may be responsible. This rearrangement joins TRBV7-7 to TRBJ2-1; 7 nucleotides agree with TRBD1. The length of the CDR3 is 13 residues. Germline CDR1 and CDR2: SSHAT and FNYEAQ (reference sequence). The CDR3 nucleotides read TGTGCTAGCAGCTCTAGCACACAGGGGGAGCAGTTCTTC. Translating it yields CASSSSTQGEQFF.

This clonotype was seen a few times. CDR3 loop: CSAWEGYNEQFF. DNA for the CDR3: TGCAGTGCTTGGGAGGGTTACAATGAGCAGTTCTTC. This chain uses TRBV20-1 with TRBJ2-1; 7 nucleotides line up with TRBD2. The CDR3 length is 12 residues. Germline trimming cut 5 bases from V and 4 bases from J; bases unmatched to any gene: 2. Germline CDR1 and CDR2: DFQATT and SNEGSKA (reference sequence).

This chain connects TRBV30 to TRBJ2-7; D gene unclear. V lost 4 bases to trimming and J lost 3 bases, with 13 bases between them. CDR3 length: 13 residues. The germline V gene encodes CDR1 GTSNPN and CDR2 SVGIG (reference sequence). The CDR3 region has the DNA TGTGCCTGGAAACGTCTAGGAAACTACGAGCAGTACTTC. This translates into CAWKRLGNYEQYF.

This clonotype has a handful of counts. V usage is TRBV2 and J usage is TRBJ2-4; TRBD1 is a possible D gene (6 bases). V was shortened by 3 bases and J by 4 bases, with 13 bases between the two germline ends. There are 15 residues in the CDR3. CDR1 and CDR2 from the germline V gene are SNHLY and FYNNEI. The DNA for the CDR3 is TGTGCCAGCAGTGATCGAAGACAGGAAAAAAACATTCAGTACTTC. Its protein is CASSDRRQEKNIQYF.

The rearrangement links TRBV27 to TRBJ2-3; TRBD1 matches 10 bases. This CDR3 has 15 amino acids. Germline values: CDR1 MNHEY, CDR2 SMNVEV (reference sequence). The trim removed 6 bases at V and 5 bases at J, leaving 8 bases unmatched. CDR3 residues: CASSLGQGVRDTQYF. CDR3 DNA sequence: TGTGCCAGCAGCCTCGGACAGGGGGTTAGAGATACGCAGTATTTT.

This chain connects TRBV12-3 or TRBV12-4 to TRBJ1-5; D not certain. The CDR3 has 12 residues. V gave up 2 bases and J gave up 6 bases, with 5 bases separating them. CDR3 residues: CASSLPGQPQHF. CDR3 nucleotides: TGTGCCAGCAGTTTACCTGGTCAGCCCCAGCATTTT.

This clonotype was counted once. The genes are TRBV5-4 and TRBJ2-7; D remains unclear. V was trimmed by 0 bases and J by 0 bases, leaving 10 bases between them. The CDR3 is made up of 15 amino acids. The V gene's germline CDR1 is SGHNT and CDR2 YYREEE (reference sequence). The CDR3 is CASSLESDGSYEQYF. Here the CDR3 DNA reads TGTGCCAGCAGCTTGGAATCGGACGGCTCCTACGAGCAGTACTTC.

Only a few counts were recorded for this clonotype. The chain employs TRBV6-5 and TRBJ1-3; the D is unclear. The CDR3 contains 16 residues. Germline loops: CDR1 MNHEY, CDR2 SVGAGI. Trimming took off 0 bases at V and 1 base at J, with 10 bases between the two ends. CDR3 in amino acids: CASSYSNMGSGNTIYF. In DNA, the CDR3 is TGTGCCAGCAGTTACTCGAATATGGGTTCTGGAAACACCATATATTTT.

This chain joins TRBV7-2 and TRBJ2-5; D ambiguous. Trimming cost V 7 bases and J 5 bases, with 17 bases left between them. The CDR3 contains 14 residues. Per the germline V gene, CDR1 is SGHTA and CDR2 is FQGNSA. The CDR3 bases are TGTGCCAGCACCCGCCAGCCTGTCATGGAGACCCAGTACTTC. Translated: CASTRQPVMETQYF.

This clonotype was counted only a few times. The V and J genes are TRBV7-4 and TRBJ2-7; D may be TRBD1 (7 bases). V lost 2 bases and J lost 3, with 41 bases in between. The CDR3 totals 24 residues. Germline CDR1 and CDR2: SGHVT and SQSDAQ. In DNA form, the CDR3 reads TGTGCCAGCAGCTTATTTTGGCGGAGGATAGCTGGCAGGGGGGTGACACGAGGGGTCTACGAGCAGTACTTC. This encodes CASSLFWRRIAGRGVTRGVYEQYF.

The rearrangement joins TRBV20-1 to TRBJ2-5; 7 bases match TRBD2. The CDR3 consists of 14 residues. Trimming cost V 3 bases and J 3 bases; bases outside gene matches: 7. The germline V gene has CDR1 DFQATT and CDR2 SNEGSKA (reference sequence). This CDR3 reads CSASSSTSKETQYF. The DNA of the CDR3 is TGCAGTGCTAGTAGCTCGACTAGCAAAGAGACCCAGTACTTC.